What follows describes a single TCR beta chain. The antigen is not known. The record originates from a study of T cells expressing NK-cell markers. Whole-study results and caveats: In a handful of donors, dominant NKG2C+ clonotypes were roughly 1.0-7.5% of CD8+ T cells.

Germline V lookup: CDR1 KGHSH, CDR2 LQKENI. The CDR3 loop spans 13 amino acids. One entry per CDR3 protein, without DNA, is what TCRdb gives after re-calling the 5' RACE reads. The sample totals a few hundred thousand distinct CDR3 sequences. This TCR came from a man between 18 and 29 years old in good health. The sequenced sample consisted of blood T cells: a sorted CD56 or NKG2C T cell subset, CD4+ or CD8+ T cells, or bulk PBMC T cells (not recorded which). J is TRBJ2-2 and V is TRBV18. CDR3 residues: CASSPSNTGELFF.